This T cell receptor beta chain was captured in a study of breast tumors, draining lymph nodes, adjacent tissues. Whole-study findings and limits: Findings are consistent with lymph node origin and intratumoral expansion of most tumor T cells. Tumor repertoires ranked between lymph nodes and nontumor tissue in diversity, with V and J gene preferences. Compared with basal-like, luminal-like tumors shared significantly more repertoire with nontumor tissue. Tumor T cell lymph node origin was a supported hypothesis, not proven.

Trimming removed 3 bases at V and 4 bases at J, with 12 bases between. The CDR3 has 15 residues. TCRdb recomputed calls from the multiplex PCR reads with MiXCR, one row per CDR3 protein. The table has about 15,000 distinct CDR3 sequences, roughly 64% seen once; the top ten hold approximately 20%. This clonotype occurred many times. Its antigen is still unknown. This chain connects TRBV12-3 or TRBV12-4 to TRBJ2-2, with D uncertain. The source material was tumor-adjacent breast tissue. This sequence was found in a female donor with breast cancer. Some clones in this sample may be carry-over from other donors' samples. CDR3 region: CASSFLLWGTGELFF. CDR3 DNA sequence: TGTGCCAGCAGTTTCCTGTTGTGGGGCACCGGGGAGCTGTTTTTT.